This TCR beta chain was identified during a study of blood T cell repertoires in COVID-19. Only in-frame clones appear in the TCRdb table, and some are missing; sequencing was by immunoSEQ multiplex PCR. Of 100,000 to 150,000 clones in the sample, 65% to 90% were seen once. Germline V gives CDR1 SQVTM, CDR2 ANQGSEA. The CDR3 is 13 amino acids. Trimming at V came to 0 bases and at J to 4 bases, leaving 0 bases not matched to a gene. The receptor comes from a woman of 80 years or more with acute or convalescent COVID-19. V gene TRBV29-1 combines with J gene TRBJ2-4; 7 bases align to TRBD2. Sequenced material: peripheral blood. In DNA, the CDR3 is TGCAGCGTTGAAGAGGGGGGGAAAAACATTCAGTACTTC. Amino acids: CSVEEGGKNIQYF.